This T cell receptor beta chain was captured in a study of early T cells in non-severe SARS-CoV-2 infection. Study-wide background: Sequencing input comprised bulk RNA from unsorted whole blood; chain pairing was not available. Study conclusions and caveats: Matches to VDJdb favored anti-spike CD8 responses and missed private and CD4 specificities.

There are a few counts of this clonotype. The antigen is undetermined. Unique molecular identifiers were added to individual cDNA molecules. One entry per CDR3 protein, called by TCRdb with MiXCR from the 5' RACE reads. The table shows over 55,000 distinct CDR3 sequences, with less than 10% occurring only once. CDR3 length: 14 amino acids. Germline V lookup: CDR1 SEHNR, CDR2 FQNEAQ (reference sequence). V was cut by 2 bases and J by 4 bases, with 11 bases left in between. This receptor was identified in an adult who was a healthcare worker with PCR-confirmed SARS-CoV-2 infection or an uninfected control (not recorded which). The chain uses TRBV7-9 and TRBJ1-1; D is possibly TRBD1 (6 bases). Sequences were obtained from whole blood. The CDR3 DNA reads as TGTGCCAGCAGCTTAAGGGGGGCCGTCACTGAAGCTTTCTTT. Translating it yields CASSLRGAVTEAFF.